Listed below are T cell receptor beta chains from one sample, sequenced in a study of cytomegalovirus exposure and HLA in healthy donors. Assay: immunoSEQ multiplex PCR; the TCRdb copy retains only in-frame clones and omits some. In the table there are 90,000 to 150,000 clones, 75% to 90% of which are singletons. Sequences were obtained from PBMCs. These receptors were obtained from a man aged 50-59 years in good health and CMV-seronegative. Each CDR3 is given with its conserved first and last residue. A D gene is named only where the DNA matches it firmly. Some rows have no size entry. The others give once, few or many, or a class for an expanded clone.

abundance,v_gene,j_gene,d_gene,CDR3nt,CDR3aa
NA,TRBV4-1,TRBJ1-1,TRBD1,TGCGCCAGCAGCCTTAGACAGGGGGCAGGGACTGAAGCTTTCTTT,CASSLRQGAGTEAFF
NA,TRBV21-1,TRBJ2-2,NA,TGTGCCAGTCAGGGAAACGGGGAGCTGTTTTTT,CASQGNGELFF
NA,TRBV9,TRBJ2-1,TRBD2,TGTGCCAGCAGCCACGGACTAGCGGACTCCTACAATGAGCAGTTCTTC,CASSHGLADSYNEQFF
NA,TRBV7-2,TRBJ2-7,TRBD1,TGTGCCAGCAGCTTACCAGGGGGCTATTTCGAGCAGTACTTC,CASSLPGGYFEQYF
NA,TRBV28,TRBJ1-2,NA,TGTGCCAGCAGGGGGCCTAGGGTACTCGGCTACACCTTC,CASRGPRVLGYTF
once,TRBV7-9,TRBJ2-7,NA,TGTGCCAGCAGCTCTCGTGGGCTGACCTACGAGCAGTACTTC,CASSSRGLTYEQYF
few,TRBV28,TRBJ2-7,NA,TGTGCCAGCAGCCCGACTGTAATCCGAGGAAGGGAGCAGTACTTC,CASSPTVIRGREQYF
NA,TRBV6-5,TRBJ2-1,NA,TGTGCCAGCAGCGGACAGGAGGGGCGGAATGAGCAGTTCTTC,CASSGQEGRNEQFF
NA,TRBV21-1,TRBJ2-2,NA,TGTGCCAGCATCGGGACAGGTAGCAATGACGGGGAGCTGTTTTTT,CASIGTGSNDGELFF
NA,TRBV7-9,TRBJ1-1,TRBD1,TGTGCCAGCAGCTTAGAGGGCAGGGGGCGTTACGCTGAAGCTTTCTTT,CASSLEGRGRYAEAFF
NA,TRBV6-5,TRBJ2-5,TRBD2,TGTGCCAGCAAAGGTGCGGGGGGGGAGACCCAGTACTTC,CASKGAGGETQYF
NA,TRBV28,TRBJ2-7,TRBD1,TGTGCCAGCAATAATCCGGGACAGGGTAATTCCTACGAGCAGTACTTC,CASNNPGQGNSYEQYF
NA,TRBV5-5,TRBJ2-7,NA,TGTGCCAGCAGCACCTCTGTGCGCGAGCAGTACTTC,CASSTSVREQYF
NA,TRBV11-2,TRBJ2-7,TRBD2,TGTGCCAGCAGCGATGGGACTAGCGGGATGGCCTCCTACGAGCAGTACTTC,CASSDGTSGMASYEQYF
NA,TRBV2,TRBJ1-1,NA,TGTGCCAGCAGTGAGGGGGCGCGTGCCACTGAAGCTTTCTTT,CASSEGARATEAFF
NA,TRBV19,TRBJ2-2,TRBD1,TGTGCCAGTAGTCCCGGGACAGGGGGCCCCGGGGAGCTGTTTTTT,CASSPGTGGPGELFF
NA,TRBV18,TRBJ1-1,NA,TGTGCCAGCTCACCAGCGGGGGGTAGTGGTACTGAAGCTTTCTTT,CASSPAGGSGTEAFF
NA,TRBV5-4,TRBJ1-4,TRBD1,TGTGCCAGCAGCTTGTCCGGACAGGGATATGAAAAACTGTTTTTT,CASSLSGQGYEKLFF
few,TRBV2,TRBJ2-5,TRBD1,TGTGCCACCAGGGGACAGGGGTTAAAAGAGACCCAGTACTTC,CATRGQGLKETQYF
NA,TRBV28,TRBJ1-4,NA,TGTGCCAGCAGTTTTCGAGGGACTCCTAATGAAAAACTGTTTTTT,CASSFRGTPNEKLFF
NA,TRBV7-2,TRBJ1-5,NA,TGTGCCAGCAGCTTAATGGGAGTGGGGAATCAGCCCCAGCATTTT,CASSLMGVGNQPQHF
NA,TRBV7-2,TRBJ2-7,TRBD1,TGTGCCAGCAGCTCCGGACAGGGCGAGTGGTACGAGCAGTACTTC,CASSSGQGEWYEQYF
NA,TRBV6-5,TRBJ1-5,NA,TGTGCCAGCAGTTACCTTTCTAGCAATCAGCCCCAGCATTTT,CASSYLSSNQPQHF
NA,TRBV7-3,TRBJ1-5,NA,TGTGCCAGCAGCTTAGGGCCTCCCCACTCGCAGCCCCAGCATTTT,CASSLGPPHSQPQHF
NA,TRBV2,TRBJ2-7,TRBD1,TGTGCCAGCAGTACCAGACAGGGGGGCGAGCAGTACTTC,CASSTRQGGEQYF
NA,TRBV5-1,TRBJ2-6,NA,TGCGCCAGCAGCTTACTGGGGCCCGGGGCCAACGTCCTGACTTTC,CASSLLGPGANVLTF
NA,TRBV15,TRBJ1-5,NA,TGTGCCACCAGCAGCGATACAGGCCCCTTTAGTAGCAATCAGCCCCAGCATTTT,CATSSDTGPFSSNQPQHF
NA,TRBV19,TRBJ1-1,TRBD1,TGTGCCAGTAGTATTGGGAACAGGGGGCTAGGGACTGAAGCTTTCTTT,CASSIGNRGLGTEAFF
NA,TRBV7-9,TRBJ1-1,NA,TGTGCCAGCAGCTTAGGGAGGCGTCACCCGAACACTGAAGCTTTCTTT,CASSLGRRHPNTEAFF
NA,TRBV5-4,TRBJ2-3,TRBD1,TGTGCCAGCAGCTTGGGGGGGACAGGGGGGTGGGATACGCAGTATTTT,CASSLGGTGGWDTQYF
NA,TRBV27,TRBJ2-1,NA,TGTGCCAGCAGTTTAATGCAGAACAATGAGCAGTTCTTC,CASSLMQNNEQFF
NA,TRBV6-6,TRBJ1-5,TRBD1,TGTGCCAGCGGGAGCCGGGACAGGTCAGCAATGGAGCCCCAGCATTTT,CASGSRDRSAMEPQHF
NA,TRBV7-3,TRBJ1-1,NA,TGTGCCAGCAGTCGGTCAGCGTCGAGCACTGAAGCTTTCTTT,CASSRSASSTEAFF
NA,TRBV7-9,TRBJ2-7,NA,TGTGCCAGCAGCTGGCGACAGGCGAACGAGCAGTACTTC,CASSWRQANEQYF
NA,TRBV29-1,TRBJ2-7,NA,TGCAGCGTCCGTGCGTGGGTGGCAGGGTCGGGCGAGCAGTACTTC,CSVRAWVAGSGEQYF
NA,TRBV14,TRBJ1-2,NA,TGTGCCAGCAGCAAAAGGGGCCTAAACTATGGCTACACCTTC,CASSKRGLNYGYTF
few,TRBV9,TRBJ2-1,TRBD2,TGTGCCAGCAGCCCCCCTGCGGGAGGCGACGGACTTCTGATTTACAATGAGCAGTTCTTC,CASSPPAGGDGLLIYNEQFF
few,TRBV5-1,TRBJ2-1,TRBD1,TGCGCCAGCAGTTCTTTGGGGACAGACCACTACAATGAGCAGTTCTTC,CASSSLGTDHYNEQFF
NA,TRBV27,TRBJ2-5,TRBD2,TGTGCCAGCAAGGGACTAGCGTACCAAGAGACCCAGTACTTC,CASKGLAYQETQYF
NA,TRBV12-2,TRBJ1-5,NA,TGTGCAAGTCGCCCCGGACAGGCGATCAATCAGCCCCAGCATTTT,CASRPGQAINQPQHF
NA,TRBV6-6,TRBJ1-5,TRBD1,TGTGCCAGCAGTTACTCGAAGACAGGGGCGCGGCCCCAGCATTTT,CASSYSKTGARPQHF
few,TRBV29-1,TRBJ1-1,NA,TGCAGCGCGGGCCGGGAGTACACTGAAGCTTTCTTT,CSAGREYTEAFF
NA,TRBV28,TRBJ1-1,NA,TGTGCCAGCAGTCCCGACAACACCAACACTGAAGCTTTCTTT,CASSPDNTNTEAFF
NA,TRBV2,TRBJ1-5,NA,TGTGCCAGCGGTAAGGGGGAAGCGGCAAATCAGCCCCAGCATTTT,CASGKGEAANQPQHF
NA,TRBV27,TRBJ2-7,TRBD2,TGTGCCAGCGCTAGCGGGAGCTACGAGCAGTACTTC,CASASGSYEQYF
NA,TRBV9,TRBJ1-3,NA,TGTGCCAGCAGCTTTGACAGTAGTGGAAACACCATATATTTT,CASSFDSSGNTIYF
NA,TRBV7-2,TRBJ1-5,NA,TGTGCCAGCAGCTCCTATAGCAATCAGCCCCAGCATTTT,CASSSYSNQPQHF
NA,TRBV4-3,TRBJ1-1,NA,TGCGCCAGCAGCCTCGAGTTCGGTTCTCTGAACACTGAAGCTTTCTTT,CASSLEFGSLNTEAFF